The clone carrying this TCR beta chain has only one observation. The CDR3 runs to 12 residues. V lost 6 bases to trimming and J lost 5 bases, with 10 bases between them. Germline V CDR1 and CDR2: MNHNS, SASEGT. TCRdb's copy holds only in-frame clones and misses some; the assay was immunoSEQ multiplex PCR. The sample yields hundreds of thousands of clones, approximately 79% seen once. These data belong to a study of shared clonotypes between healthy human individuals. Overall study: Per-donor plates numbered three CD4 naive, three CD4 memory, two CD8 naive and one CD8 memory.

This sequence originates from a man between 25 and 39 years old in good health. The sequencing input was memory CD4+ T cells sorted from blood. Subset denoted: CD45RA-negative fraction. This sequence joins TRBV6-1 and TRBJ1-2; D possibly corresponds to TRBD1 (6 bases). In DNA, the CDR3 is TGTGCCAGCAGGCCAGGGGCTTATGGCTACACCTTC. Protein sequence: CASRPGAYGYTF.